Below, one TCR beta chain is given with its context. The sample comes from a study of blood T cell repertoires in COVID-19. Study at large: Samples taken during acute and convalescent COVID-19 were collected in the United States, Italy and Spain. T cells, B-cell-depleted T cells, or PBMCs supplied cDNA or gDNA.

Methods used by the authors: From reference gene primer amplification, estimates of nucleated cell counts were derived. Produced via immunoSEQ multiplex PCR; TCRdb's table is partial and in-frame only. D and trimming were read from the DNA, whereas the V and J calls and clone size are those reported in that table. The sample gives under 150,000 clones, around 88% of which show up once; about 28% is in the top ten. Sequenced input: peripheral blood. This TCR derives from a human donor in a cohort sampled during active COVID-19.

The CDR3 DNA is TGTGCCAGCAGTCCCGGGTACGAGCAGTACTTC. Translated, it gives CASSPGYEQYF. The rearrangement uses TRBV11-1 and TRBJ2-7; D not certain. Trimming cost V 6 bases and J 4 bases, with 7 bases left between them. Germline loops: CDR1 SGHAT, CDR2 FQDESV (reference sequence). The CDR3 runs 11 residues.